This entry is about one T cell receptor (beta chain). The method was immunoSEQ multiplex PCR; TCRdb's version includes in-frame clones alone and lacks a portion of them. Of millions of clones listed, over 85% are singletons. Trimming stripped 3 bases from V and 9 bases from J, with 20 bases between. The CDR3 has 15 residues. Germline V gene lookup returns CDR1 KGHSH and CDR2 LQKENI. This entry belongs to a study of shared clonotypes between healthy human individuals. The rearrangement uses TRBV18 and TRBJ2-5; D is ambiguous. The sequence came from a man younger than 30 in good health. The sequenced sample was naive CD4+ T cells sorted from blood. Subset reported: CD45RA+ positively selected. The DNA for the CDR3 is TGTGCCAGCTCACCCTCGTTAGGACCCACCTTACCCCAGTACTTC. The encoded protein is CASSPSLGPTLPQYF.